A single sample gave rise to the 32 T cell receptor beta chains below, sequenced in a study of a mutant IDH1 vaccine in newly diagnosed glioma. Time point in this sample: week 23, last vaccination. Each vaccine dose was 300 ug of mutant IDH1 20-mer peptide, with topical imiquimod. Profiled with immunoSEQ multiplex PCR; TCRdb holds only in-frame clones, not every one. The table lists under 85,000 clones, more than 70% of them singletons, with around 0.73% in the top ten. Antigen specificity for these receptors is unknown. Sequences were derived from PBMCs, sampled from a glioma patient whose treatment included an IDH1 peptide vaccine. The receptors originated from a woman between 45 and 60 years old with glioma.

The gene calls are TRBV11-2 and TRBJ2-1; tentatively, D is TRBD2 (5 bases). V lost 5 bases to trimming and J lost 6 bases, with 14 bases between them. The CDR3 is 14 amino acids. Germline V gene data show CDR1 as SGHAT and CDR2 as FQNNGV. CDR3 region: CASSQTGNRNEQFF. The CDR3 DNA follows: TGTGCCAGCAGCCAGACCGGGAACCGCAATGAGCAGTTCTTC.

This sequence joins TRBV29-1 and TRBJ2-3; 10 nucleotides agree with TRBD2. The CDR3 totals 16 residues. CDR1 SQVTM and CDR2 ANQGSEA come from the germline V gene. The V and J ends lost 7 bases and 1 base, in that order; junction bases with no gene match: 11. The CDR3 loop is CSARQTSGRRTDTQYF. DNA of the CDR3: TGCAGCGCCCGCCAGACTAGCGGGCGACGCACAGATACGCAGTATTTT.

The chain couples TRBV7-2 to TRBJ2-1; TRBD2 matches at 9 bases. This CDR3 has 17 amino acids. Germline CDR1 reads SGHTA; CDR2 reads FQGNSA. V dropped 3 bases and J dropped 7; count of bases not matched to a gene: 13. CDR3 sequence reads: CASSLLAGFLTGNEQFF. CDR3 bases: TGTGCCAGCAGCTTGCTAGCGGGATTCCTTACGGGTAATGAGCAGTTCTTC.

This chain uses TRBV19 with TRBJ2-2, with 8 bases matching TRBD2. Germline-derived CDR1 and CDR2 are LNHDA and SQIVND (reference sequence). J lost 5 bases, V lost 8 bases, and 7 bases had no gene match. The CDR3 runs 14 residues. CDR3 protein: CASAPSGGTGELFF. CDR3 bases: TGTGCCAGTGCCCCGTCGGGGGGGACCGGGGAGCTGTTTTTT.

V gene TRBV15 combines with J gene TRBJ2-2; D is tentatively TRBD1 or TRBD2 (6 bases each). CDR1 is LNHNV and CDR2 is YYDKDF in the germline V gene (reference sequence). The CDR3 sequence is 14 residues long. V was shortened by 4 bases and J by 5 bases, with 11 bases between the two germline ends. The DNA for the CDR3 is TGTGCCACCAGCACTACAGGGAGGACCGGGGAGCTGTTTTTT. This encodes CATSTTGRTGELFF.

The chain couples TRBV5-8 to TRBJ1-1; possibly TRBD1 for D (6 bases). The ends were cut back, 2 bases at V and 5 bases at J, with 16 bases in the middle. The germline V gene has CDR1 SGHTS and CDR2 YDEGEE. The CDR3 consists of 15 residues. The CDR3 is CASSFNRDLVTEAFF. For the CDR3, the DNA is TGTGCCAGCAGCTTCAACAGGGATTTGGTGACTGAAGCTTTCTTT.

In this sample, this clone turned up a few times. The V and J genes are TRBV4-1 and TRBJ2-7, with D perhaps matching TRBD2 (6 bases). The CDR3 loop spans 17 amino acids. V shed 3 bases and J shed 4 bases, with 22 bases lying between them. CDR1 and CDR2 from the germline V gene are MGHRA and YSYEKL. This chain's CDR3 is CASSHGLEGAEGYEQYF. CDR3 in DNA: TGCGCCAGCAGCCATGGCTTGGAGGGAGCGGAGGGGTACGAGCAGTACTTC.

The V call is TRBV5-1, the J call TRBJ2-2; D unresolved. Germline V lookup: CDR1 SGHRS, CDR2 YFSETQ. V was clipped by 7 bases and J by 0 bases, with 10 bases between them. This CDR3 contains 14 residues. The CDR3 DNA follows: TGCGCCAGCCTAGAGCAGGCGAACACCGGGGAGCTGTTTTTT. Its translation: CASLEQANTGELFF.

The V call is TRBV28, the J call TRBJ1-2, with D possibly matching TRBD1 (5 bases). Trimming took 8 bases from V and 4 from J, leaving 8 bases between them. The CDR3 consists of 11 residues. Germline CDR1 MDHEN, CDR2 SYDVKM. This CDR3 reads CASPRAYGYTF. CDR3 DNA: TGTGCCAGCCCCAGGGCCTATGGCTACACCTTC.

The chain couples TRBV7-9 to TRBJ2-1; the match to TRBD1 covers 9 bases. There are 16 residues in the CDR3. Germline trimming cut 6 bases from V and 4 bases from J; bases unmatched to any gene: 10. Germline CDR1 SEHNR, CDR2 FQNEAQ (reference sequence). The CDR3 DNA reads TGTGCCAGCAGTTCCAGGGTGGGACAGGGATACAATGAGCAGTTCTTC. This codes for CASSSRVGQGYNEQFF.

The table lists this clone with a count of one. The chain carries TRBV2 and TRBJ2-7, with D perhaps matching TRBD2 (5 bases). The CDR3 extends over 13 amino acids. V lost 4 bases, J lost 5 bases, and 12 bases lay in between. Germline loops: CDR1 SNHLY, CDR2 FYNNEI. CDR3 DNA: TGTGCCAGCAGTGTAGAGGAGGAAGACGAGCAGTACTTC. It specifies CASSVEEEDEQYF.

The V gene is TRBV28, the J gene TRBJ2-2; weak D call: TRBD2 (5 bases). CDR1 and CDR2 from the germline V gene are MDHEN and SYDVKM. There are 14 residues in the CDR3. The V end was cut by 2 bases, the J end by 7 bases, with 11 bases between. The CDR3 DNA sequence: TGTGCCAGCAGTTTAGGAGGCGCGGGCGGGGAGCTGTTTTTT. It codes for CASSLGGAGGELFF. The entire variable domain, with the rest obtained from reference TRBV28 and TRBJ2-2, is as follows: DVKVTQSSRYLVKRTGEKVFLECVQDMDHENMFWYRQDPGLGLRLIYFSYDVKMKEKGDIPEGYSVSREKKERFSLILESASTNQTSMYLCASSLGGAGGELFFGEGSRLTVL.

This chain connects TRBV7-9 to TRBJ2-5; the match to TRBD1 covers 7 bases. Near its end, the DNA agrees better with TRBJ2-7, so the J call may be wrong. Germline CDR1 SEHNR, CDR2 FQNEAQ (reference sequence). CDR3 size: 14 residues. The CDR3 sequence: CASSTQGVKFEQYF. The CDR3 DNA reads TGTGCCAGCAGCACGCAGGGGGTGAAGTTCGAGCAGTACTTC.

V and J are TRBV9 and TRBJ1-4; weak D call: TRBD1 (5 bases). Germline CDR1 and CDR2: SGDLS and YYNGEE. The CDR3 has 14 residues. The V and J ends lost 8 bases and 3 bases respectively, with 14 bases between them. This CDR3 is CASGGASPNEKLFF. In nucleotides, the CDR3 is TGTGCCAGTGGGGGAGCCAGCCCTAATGAAAAACTGTTTTTT.

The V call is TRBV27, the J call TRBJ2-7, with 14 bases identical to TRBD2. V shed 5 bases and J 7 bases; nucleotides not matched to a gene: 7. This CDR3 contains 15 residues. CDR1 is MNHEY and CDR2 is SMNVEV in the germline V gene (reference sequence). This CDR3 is CASSLGLAGVSEQYF. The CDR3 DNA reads TGTGCCAGCAGTCTGGGACTAGCGGGAGTGAGTGAGCAGTACTTC.

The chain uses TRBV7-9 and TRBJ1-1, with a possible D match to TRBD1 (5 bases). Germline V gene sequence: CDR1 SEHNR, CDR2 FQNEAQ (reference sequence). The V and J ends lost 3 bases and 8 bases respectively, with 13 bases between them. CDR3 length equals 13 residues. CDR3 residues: CASSLGQVDEAFF. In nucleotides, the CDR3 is TGTGCCAGCAGCTTGGGGCAGGTAGACGAAGCTTTCTTT. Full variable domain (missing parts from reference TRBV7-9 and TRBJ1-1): DTGVSQNPRHKITKRGQNVTFRCDPISEHNRLYWYRQTLGQGPEFLTYFQNEAQLEKSRLLSDRFSAERPKGSFSTLEIQRTEQGDSAMYLCASSLGQVDEAFFGQGTRLTVV.

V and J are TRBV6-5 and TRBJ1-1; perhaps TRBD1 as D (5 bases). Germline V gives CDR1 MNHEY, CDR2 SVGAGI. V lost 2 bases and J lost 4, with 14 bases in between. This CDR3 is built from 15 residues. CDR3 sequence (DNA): TGTGCCAGCAGTTACATAAGGGCGAGGGGCACTGAAGCTTTCTTT. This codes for CASSYIRARGTEAFF.

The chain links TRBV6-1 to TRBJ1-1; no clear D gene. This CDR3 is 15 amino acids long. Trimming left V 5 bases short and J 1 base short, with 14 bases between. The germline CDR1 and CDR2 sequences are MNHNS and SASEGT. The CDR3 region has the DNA TGTGCCAGCAGTTTCCCGCGCCGCCCGAACACTGAAGCTTTCTTT. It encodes CASSFPRRPNTEAFF.

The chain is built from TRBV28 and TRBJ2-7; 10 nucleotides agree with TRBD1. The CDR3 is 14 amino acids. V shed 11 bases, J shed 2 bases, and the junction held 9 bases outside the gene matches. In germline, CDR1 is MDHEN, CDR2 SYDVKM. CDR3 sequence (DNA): TGTGCCTCCTCCGGGGACAGGGGTCCCTACGAGCAGTACTTC. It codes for CASSGDRGPYEQYF.

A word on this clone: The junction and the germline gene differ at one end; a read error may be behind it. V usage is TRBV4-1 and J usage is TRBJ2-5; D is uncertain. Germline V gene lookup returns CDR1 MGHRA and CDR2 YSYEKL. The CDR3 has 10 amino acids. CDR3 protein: CASSQAKLHF. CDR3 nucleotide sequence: TGCGCCAGCAGCCAAGCGAAGCTGCACTTC.

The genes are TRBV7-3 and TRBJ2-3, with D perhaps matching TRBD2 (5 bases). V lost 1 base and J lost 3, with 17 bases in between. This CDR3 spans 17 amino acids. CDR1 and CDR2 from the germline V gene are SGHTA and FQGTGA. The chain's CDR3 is CASSLMTSASGTDTQYF. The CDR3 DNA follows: TGTGCCAGCAGCTTAATGACAAGTGCGTCGGGAACAGATACGCAGTATTTT.

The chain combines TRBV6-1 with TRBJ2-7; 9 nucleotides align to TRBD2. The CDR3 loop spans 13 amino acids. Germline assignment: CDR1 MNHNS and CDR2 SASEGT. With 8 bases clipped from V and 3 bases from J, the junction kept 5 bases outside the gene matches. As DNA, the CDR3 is TGTGCCAGCCGCGGGAGGGCCGACTACGAGCAGTACTTC. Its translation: CASRGRADYEQYF.

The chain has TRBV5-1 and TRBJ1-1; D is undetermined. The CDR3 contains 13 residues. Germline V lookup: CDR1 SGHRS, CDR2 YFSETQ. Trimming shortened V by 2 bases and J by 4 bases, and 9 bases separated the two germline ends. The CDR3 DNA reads TGCGCCAGCAGCTTTACAGTTACCACTGAAGCTTTCTTT. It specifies CASSFTVTTEAFF.

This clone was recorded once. CDR3 nucleotides: TGTGCCAGCAGTCCTCGGCAAGCGGGAGCAGATACGCAGTATTTT. Protein product: CASSPRQAGADTQYF. The chain employs TRBV6-5 and TRBJ2-3; the match to TRBD2 covers 8 bases. Losses at the gene ends were 5 bases for V and 4 bases for J; bases not matched to a gene: 8. The germline CDR1 and CDR2 sequences are MNHEY and SVGAGI. CDR3 length equals 15 residues.

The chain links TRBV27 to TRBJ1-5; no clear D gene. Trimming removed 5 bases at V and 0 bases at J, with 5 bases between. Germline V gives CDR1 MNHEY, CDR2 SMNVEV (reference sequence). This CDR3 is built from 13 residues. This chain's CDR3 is CASSKYSNQPQHF. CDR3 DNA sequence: TGTGCCAGCAGTAAGTATAGCAATCAGCCCCAGCATTTT.

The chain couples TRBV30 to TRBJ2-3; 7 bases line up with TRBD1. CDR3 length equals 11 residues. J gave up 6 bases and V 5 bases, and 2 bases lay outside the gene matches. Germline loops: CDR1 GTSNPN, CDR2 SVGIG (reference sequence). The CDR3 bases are TGTGCCTGGCGACAGGGTGATACGCAGTATTTT. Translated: CAWRQGDTQYF. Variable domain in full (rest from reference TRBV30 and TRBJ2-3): SQTIHQWPATLVQPVGSPLSLECTVEGTSNPNLYWYRQAAGRGLQLLFYSVGIGQISSEVPQNLSASRPQDRQFILSSKKLLLSDSGFYLCAWRQGDTQYFGPGTRLTVL.

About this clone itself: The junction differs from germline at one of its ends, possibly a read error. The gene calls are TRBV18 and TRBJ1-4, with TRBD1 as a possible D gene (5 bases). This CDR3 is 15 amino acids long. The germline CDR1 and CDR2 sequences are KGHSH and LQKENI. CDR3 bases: TGTGCCAGCTCACCACCATGGGGGTCTAAGGAAAAACTGTTTTTT. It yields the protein CASSPPWGSKEKLFF. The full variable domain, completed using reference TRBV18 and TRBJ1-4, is NAGVMQNPRHLVRRRGQEARLRCSPMKGHSHVYWYRQLPEEGLKFMVYLQKENIIDESGMPKERFSAEFPKEGPSILRIQQVVRGDSAAYFCASSPPWGSKEKLFFGSGTQLSVL.

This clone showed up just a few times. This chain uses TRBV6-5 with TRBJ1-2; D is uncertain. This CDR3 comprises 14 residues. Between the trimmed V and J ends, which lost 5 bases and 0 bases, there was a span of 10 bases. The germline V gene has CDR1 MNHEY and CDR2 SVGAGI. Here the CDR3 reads CASSGPGSNYGYTF. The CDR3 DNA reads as TGTGCCAGCAGTGGACCCGGGTCTAACTATGGCTACACCTTC.

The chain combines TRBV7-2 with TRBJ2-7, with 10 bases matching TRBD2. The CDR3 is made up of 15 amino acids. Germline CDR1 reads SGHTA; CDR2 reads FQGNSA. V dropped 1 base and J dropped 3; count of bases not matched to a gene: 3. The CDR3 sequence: CASSLEPSGSYEQYF. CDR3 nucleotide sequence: TGTGCCAGCAGCTTAGAACCTAGCGGGAGCTACGAGCAGTACTTC.

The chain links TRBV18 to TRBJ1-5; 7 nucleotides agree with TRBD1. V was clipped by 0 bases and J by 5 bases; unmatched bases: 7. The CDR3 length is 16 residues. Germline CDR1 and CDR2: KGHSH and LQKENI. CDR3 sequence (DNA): TGTGCCAGCTCACCACCGAACAGGGGATCGGATCAGCCCCAGCATTTT. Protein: CASSPPNRGSDQPQHF. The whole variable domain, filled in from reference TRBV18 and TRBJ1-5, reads NAGVMQNPRHLVRRRGQEARLRCSPMKGHSHVYWYRQLPEEGLKFMVYLQKENIIDESGMPKERFSAEFPKEGPSILRIQQVVRGDSAAYFCASSPPNRGSDQPQHFGDGTRLSIL.

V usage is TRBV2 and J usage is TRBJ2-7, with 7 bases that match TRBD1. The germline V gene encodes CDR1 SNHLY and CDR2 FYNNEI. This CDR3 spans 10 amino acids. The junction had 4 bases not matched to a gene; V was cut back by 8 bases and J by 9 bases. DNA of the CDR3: TGTGCCAGCGGGGACAGCGGGCAGTACTTC. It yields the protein CASGDSGQYF.

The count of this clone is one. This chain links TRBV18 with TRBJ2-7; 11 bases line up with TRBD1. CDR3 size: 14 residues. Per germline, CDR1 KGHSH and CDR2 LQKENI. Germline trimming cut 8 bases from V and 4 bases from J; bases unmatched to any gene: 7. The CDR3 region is CASDRGQGAYEQYF. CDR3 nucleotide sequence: TGTGCCAGCGACCGAGGACAGGGGGCATACGAGCAGTACTTC.